Sequencing of this T cell receptor (beta chain) was carried out in a study of blood T cell repertoires in COVID-19. Study-level information: Collection of acute and convalescent COVID-19 samples took place in the United States, Italy and Spain. Sources were T cells, B-cell-depleted T cells, or PBMCs; the material itself was cDNA or gDNA.

Unmatched junction bases numbered 5, after V lost 8 bases and J lost 4 bases. Germline values: CDR1 MDHEN, CDR2 SYDVKM. CDR3 size: 13 residues. TCRdb keeps only in-frame clones here, not all; method: immunoSEQ multiplex PCR. In the table there are 32,000 or so clones, 75% to 90% of which are singletons. Sequencing was performed on peripheral blood. The TCR originated in a man in his forties or fifties with active or convalescent COVID-19. This sequence joins TRBV28 and TRBJ1-2; 9 bases line up with TRBD1. The CDR3 coding sequence is TGTGCCAGCCGTGGGGGACAGGGCTATGGCTACACCTTC. Protein: CASRGGQGYGYTF.